This T cell receptor (beta chain) is from a study of cytomegalovirus exposure and HLA in healthy donors. The PCR ran on 60 Vbeta and 13 Jbeta primers. The table came from immunoSEQ multiplex PCR; TCRdb's copy has only in-frame clones and leaves some out. The table shows 200,000 to 250,000 clones, with 70% to 80% occurring only once. The CDR3 is 15 amino acids. V was pared by 2 bases and J by 1 base, with 2 bases of the junction left unmatched. Sequencing used PBMCs. The chain joins TRBV5-7 to TRBJ2-3, with 9 positions matching TRBD1. TRBV5-7 is recorded as an ORF, its role being uncertain. The sequence was collected from a male donor in good health and CMV-seronegative. CDR3 DNA: TGTGCCAGCAGCTTCCGGGACAGGGGCACAGATACGCAGTATTTT. Amino acids: CASSFRDRGTDTQYF.